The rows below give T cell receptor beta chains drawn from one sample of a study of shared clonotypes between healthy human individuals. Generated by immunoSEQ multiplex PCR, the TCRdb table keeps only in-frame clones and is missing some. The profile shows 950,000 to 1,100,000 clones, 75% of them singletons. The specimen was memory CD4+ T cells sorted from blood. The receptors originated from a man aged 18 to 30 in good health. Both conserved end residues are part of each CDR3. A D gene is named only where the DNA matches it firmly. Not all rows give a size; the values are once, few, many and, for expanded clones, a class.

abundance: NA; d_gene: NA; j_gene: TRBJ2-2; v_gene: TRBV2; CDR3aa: CASSKNTGELFF; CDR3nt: TGTGCCAGCAGTAAAAACACCGGGGAGCTGTTTTTT
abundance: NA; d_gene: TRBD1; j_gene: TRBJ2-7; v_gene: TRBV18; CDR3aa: CASSMTGLEVNEQYF; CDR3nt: TGTGCCAGCTCAATGACAGGGCTGGAAGTTAACGAGCAGTACTTC
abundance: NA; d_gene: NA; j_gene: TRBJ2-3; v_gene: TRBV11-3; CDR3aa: CASSLDSRKDTQYF; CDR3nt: TGTGCCAGCAGCTTAGACAGCCGCAAGGATACGCAGTATTTT
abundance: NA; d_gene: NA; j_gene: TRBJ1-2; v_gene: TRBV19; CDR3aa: CASRTKNYGYTF; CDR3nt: TGTGCCAGTCGGACAAAAAATTATGGCTACACCTTC
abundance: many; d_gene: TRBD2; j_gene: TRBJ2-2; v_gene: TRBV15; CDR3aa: CATSRGLAATRWNTGELFF; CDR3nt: TGTGCCACCAGCAGAGGACTAGCGGCGACAAGATGGAACACCGGGGAGCTGTTTTTT
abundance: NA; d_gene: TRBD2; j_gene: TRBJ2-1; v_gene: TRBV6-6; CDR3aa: CASIGETGGRNEQFF; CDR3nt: TGTGCCAGCATTGGGGAAACGGGAGGGCGGAATGAGCAGTTCTTC
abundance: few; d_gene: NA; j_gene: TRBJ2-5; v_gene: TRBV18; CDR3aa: CASSPPSHRQKETQYF; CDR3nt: TGTGCCAGCTCACCACCTTCGCACAGGCAAAAAGAGACCCAGTACTTC
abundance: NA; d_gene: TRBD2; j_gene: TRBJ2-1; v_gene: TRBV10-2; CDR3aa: CASSLAGGPNEQFF; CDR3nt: TGCGCCAGCAGTCTGGCGGGGGGGCCGAATGAGCAGTTCTTC
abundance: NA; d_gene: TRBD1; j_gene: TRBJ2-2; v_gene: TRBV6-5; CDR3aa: CASFRDRARPGELFF; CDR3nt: TGTGCCAGCTTTAGGGACAGGGCTCGACCCGGGGAGCTGTTTTTT
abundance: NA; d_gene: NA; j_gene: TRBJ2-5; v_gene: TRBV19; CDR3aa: CASSPRDGSQETQYF; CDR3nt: TGTGCCAGTAGTCCCCGGGACGGGTCCCAGGAGACCCAGTACTTC
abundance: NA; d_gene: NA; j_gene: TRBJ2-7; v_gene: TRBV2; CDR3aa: CASSEYRAYEQYF; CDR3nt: TGTGCCAGCAGTGAGTACAGGGCATACGAGCAGTACTTC
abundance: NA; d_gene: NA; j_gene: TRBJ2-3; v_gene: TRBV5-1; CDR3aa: CASSPPGTDTQYF; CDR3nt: TGCGCCAGCAGCCCCCCAGGCACAGATACGCAGTATTTT
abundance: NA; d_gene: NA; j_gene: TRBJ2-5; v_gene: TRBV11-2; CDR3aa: CASSLDGRKETQYF; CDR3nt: TGTGCCAGCAGCTTAGACGGAAGGAAAGAGACCCAGTACTTC
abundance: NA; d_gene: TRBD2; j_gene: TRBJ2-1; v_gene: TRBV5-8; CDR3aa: CASSSSGRSEQFF; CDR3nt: TGTGCCAGCAGCTCTAGCGGGAGGTCGGAGCAGTTCTTC
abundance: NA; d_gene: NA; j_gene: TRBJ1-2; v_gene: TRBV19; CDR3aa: CASSTPGWGTPGYTF; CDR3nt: TGTGCCAGTAGTACCCCTGGTTGGGGGACCCCCGGTTACACCTTC
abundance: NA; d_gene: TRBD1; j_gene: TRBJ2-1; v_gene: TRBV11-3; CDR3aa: CASSSTGTAAYNEQFF; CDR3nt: TGTGCCAGCAGCTCCACCGGGACAGCAGCCTACAATGAGCAGTTCTTC
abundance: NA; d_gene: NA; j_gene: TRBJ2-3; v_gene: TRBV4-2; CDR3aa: CASSFGSPTDTQYF; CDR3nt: TGTGCCAGCTCCTTCGGGAGCCCCACAGATACGCAGTATTTT
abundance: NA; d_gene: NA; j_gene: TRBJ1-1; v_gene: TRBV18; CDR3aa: CASSPLDSSAEAFF; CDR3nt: TGTGCCAGCTCACCCCTGGACAGTAGCGCTGAAGCTTTCTTT
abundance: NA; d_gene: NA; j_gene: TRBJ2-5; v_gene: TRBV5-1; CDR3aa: CASSFQGTHITGRRETQYF; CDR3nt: TGCGCCAGCAGCTTTCAGGGCACACATATTACAGGGCGAAGGGAGACCCAGTACTTC
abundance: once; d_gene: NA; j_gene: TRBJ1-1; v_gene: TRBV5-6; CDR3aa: CASSLERGTEAFF; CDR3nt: TGTGCCAGCAGCTTGGAAAGGGGGACTGAAGCTTTCTTT
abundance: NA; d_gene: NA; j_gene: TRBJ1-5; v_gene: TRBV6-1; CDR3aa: CASSEEGSRFTGQPQHF; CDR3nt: TGTGCCAGCAGTGAAGAGGGGAGTCGATTCACGGGTCAGCCCCAGCATTTT
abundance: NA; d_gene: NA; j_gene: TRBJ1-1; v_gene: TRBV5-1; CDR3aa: CASSLDEGRTEAFF; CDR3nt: TGCGCCAGCAGCCTGGATGAAGGTCGGACTGAAGCTTTCTTT
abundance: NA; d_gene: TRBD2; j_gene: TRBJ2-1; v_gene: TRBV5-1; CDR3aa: CATRTSGYNEQFF; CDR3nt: TGCGCCACGAGGACTAGCGGATACAATGAGCAGTTCTTC
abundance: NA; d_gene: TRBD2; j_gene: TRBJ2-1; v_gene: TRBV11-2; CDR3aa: CASNQRGDNEQFF; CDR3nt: TGTGCCAGCAACCAGCGGGGGGACAATGAGCAGTTCTTC
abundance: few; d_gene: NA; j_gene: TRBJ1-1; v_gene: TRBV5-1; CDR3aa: CASTPRGANTEAFF; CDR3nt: TGCGCCAGCACCCCTCGGGGGGCTAACACTGAAGCTTTCTTT
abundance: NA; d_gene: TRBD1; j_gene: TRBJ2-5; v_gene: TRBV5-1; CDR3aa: CASSATGGQQETQYF; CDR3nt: TGCGCCAGCAGCGCCACAGGGGGTCAGCAAGAGACCCAGTACTTC
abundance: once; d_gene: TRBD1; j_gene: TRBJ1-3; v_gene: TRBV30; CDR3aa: CAWGNRGSGNTIYF; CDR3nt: TGTGCCTGGGGGAACAGGGGCTCTGGAAACACCATATATTTT
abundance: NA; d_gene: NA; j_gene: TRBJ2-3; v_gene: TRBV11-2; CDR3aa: CASSLRGDRTDTQYF; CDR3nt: TGTGCCAGCAGCTTAAGGGGAGACCGCACAGATACGCAGTATTTT
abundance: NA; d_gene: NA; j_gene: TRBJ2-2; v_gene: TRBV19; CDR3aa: CASIGPANTGELFF; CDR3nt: TGTGCCAGTATAGGACCTGCGAACACCGGGGAGCTGTTTTTT
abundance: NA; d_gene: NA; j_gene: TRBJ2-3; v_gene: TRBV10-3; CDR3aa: CAIMAKDTQYF; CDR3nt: TGTGCCATCATGGCGAAAGATACGCAGTATTTT
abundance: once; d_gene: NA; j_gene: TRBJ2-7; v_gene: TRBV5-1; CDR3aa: CASSLEGSPASEQYF; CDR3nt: TGCGCCAGCAGCTTGGAAGGGAGCCCAGCCAGCGAGCAGTACTTC
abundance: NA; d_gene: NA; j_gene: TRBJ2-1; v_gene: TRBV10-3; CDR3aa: CAISESESSYNEQFF; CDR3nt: TGTGCCATCAGTGAGTCGGAGAGCTCCTACAATGAGCAGTTCTTC
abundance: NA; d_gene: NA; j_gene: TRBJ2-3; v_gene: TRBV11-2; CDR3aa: CASSLGVAASTDTQYF; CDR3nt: TGTGCCAGCAGCTTAGGGGTAGCGGCTAGCACAGATACGCAGTATTTT
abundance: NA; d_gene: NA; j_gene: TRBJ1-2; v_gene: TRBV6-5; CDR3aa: CASSFTRVIGTDGYTF; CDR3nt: TGTGCCAGCAGTTTTACCCGAGTGATAGGTACCGATGGCTACACCTTC
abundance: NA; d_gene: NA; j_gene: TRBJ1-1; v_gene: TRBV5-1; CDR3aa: CASSPNSGGRNEAFF; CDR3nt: TGCGCCAGCAGCCCCAATTCTGGGGGAAGAAATGAAGCTTTCTTT
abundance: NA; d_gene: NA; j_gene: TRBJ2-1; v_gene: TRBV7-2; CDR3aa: CASSLGRVAPNEQFF; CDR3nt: TGTGCCAGCAGCTTAGGGAGGGTCGCGCCCAATGAGCAGTTCTTC
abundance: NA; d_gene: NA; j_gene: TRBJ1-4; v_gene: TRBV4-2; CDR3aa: CASSQDFTAGGEKLFF; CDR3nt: TGTGCCAGCAGCCAAGATTTCACCGCCGGCGGGGAAAAACTGTTTTTT
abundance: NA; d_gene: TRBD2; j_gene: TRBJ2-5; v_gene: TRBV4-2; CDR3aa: CASSQDRDSGGRYQETQYF; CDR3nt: TGTGCCAGCAGCCAAGATCGAGATAGCGGGGGCCGGTACCAAGAGACCCAGTACTTC
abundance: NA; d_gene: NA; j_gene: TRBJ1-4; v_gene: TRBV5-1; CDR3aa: CASSLGPTGVEKLFF; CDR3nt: TGCGCCAGCAGCTTGGGACCGACGGGGGTTGAAAAACTGTTTTTT
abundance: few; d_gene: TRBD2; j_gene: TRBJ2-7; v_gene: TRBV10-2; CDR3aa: CASRDLTSGYSYEQYF; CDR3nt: TGCGCCAGCAGAGACCTTACTAGCGGATACTCCTACGAGCAGTACTTC